Below, 24 T cell receptor beta chains from the same sample are listed, as sequenced in a study of control samples from healthy donors and cancer patients (dated by TCRdb to 2018 to 2020). The method behind the library was the immunoSEQ multiplex PCR assay. TCRdb holds this immuneACCESS table with in-frame rearrangements only. Some clones are missing; in checked studies, unresolved V genes explain under half, and the rest has no known cause. The table for this sample lists approximately 150,000 clones; 75% to 95% of them were counted only once. Approximately 2.9% of the sample is in the top ten clones. Sequenced input: blood. The receptors were gathered from a man aged 30-40 years in good health.

V usage is TRBV6-5 and J usage is TRBJ1-1; 7 bases match TRBD1. The J segment lost 7 bases and the V segment lost 6 bases, leaving 11 bases of the junction unmatched. Germline-derived CDR1 and CDR2 are MNHEY and SVGAGI. The CDR3 covers 14 residues. The CDR3 sequence is CASRVGAGGDEAFF. The CDR3 nucleotides are TGTGCCAGCAGGGTGGGTGCAGGGGGTGATGAAGCTTTCTTT.

This chain joins TRBV4-1 and TRBJ2-7; tentatively, D is TRBD1 (6 bases). Trimming removed 1 base at V and 6 bases at J, with 13 bases between. The CDR3 loop spans 14 amino acids. Germline-derived CDR1 and CDR2 are MGHRA and YSYEKL. This CDR3 reads CASSQGGQGGEQYF. In DNA form, the CDR3 reads TGCGCCAGCAGCCAAGGGGGGCAGGGTGGCGAGCAGTACTTC.

In its sample, this clone was seen once. The chain links TRBV3-1 (or the pseudogene TRBV3-2) to TRBJ1-6; 10 bases are a match to TRBD1. CDR3 length: 14 amino acids. Germline V CDR1 and CDR2: LGHDT, YNNKEL (reference sequence). V was clipped by 5 bases and J by 7 bases; unmatched bases: 2. The CDR3 coding sequence is TGTGCCAGCAGCGGACAGGGGGGAAATTCACCCCTCCACTTT. This sequence encodes CASSGQGGNSPLHF.

In the case of this clone: The sample carries other DNA sequences with the same CDR3. V gene TRBV5-6 combines with J gene TRBJ1-6; TRBD1 aligns across 8 bases. Germline-derived CDR1 and CDR2 are SGHDT and YYEEEE. Germline trimming cut 1 base from V and 7 bases from J; bases unmatched to any gene: 4. The CDR3 covers 15 residues. This CDR3 is CASSLWTGKNSPLHF. As DNA, the CDR3 is TGTGCCAGCAGCTTGTGGACAGGGAAAAATTCACCCCTCCACTTT.

This rearrangement joins TRBV19 to TRBJ1-4; D may be TRBD1 (5 bases). V gave up 8 bases and J gave up 0 bases, with 16 bases separating them. This CDR3 spans 16 amino acids. The germline V gene encodes CDR1 LNHDA and CDR2 SQIVND (reference sequence). CDR3 region: CASASGPVSTNEKLFF. CDR3 in DNA: TGTGCCAGTGCCTCGGGACCGGTTTCAACTAATGAAAAACTGTTTTTT. Full variable domain (remainder filled in from reference TRBV19 and TRBJ1-4): DGGITQSPKYLFRKEGQNVTLSCEQNLNHDAMYWYRQDPGQGLRLIYYSQIVNDFQKGDIAEGYSVSREKKESFPLTVTSAQKNPTAFYLCASASGPVSTNEKLFFGSGTQLSVL.

DNA for the CDR3: TGTGCCAGCAGCCAACTAGCGGCCTCGTACAATGAGCAGTTCTTC. It translates to CASSQLAASYNEQFF. The chain uses TRBV7-9 and TRBJ2-1; 8 bases are shared with TRBD2. Germline CDR1 and CDR2: SEHNR and FQNEAQ (reference sequence). The CDR3 is 15 residues long. V lost 5 bases to trimming and J lost 4 bases; unmatched junction nucleotides: 7.

V is TRBV27 and J is TRBJ2-1; weak D call: TRBD2 (5 bases). The CDR3 runs to 13 residues. Trimming took 3 bases from V and 4 from J, leaving 7 bases between them. Germline CDR1 reads MNHEY; CDR2 reads SMNVEV (reference sequence). Here the CDR3 DNA reads TGTGCCAGCAGTTTGGACTTTTACAATGAGCAGTTCTTC. Its protein product is CASSLDFYNEQFF.

This clone came up once. The CDR3 DNA reads as TGTGCCAGCAGTGGGACGACACGGTACTATGGCTACACCTTC. As protein: CASSGTTRYYGYTF. This chain connects TRBV28 to TRBJ1-2; D is possibly TRBD1 (5 bases). Germline CDR1 is MDHEN and CDR2 is SYDVKM. The CDR3 has 14 amino acids. V was pared by 5 bases and J by 3 bases, with 13 bases between.

The chain carries TRBV28 and TRBJ1-1; TRBD1 is a possible D gene (6 bases). CDR3 length: 13 amino acids. Trimming stripped 5 bases from V and 7 bases from J, with 14 bases between. From germline, CDR1 is MDHEN and CDR2 SYDVKM. The CDR3 here is CASSPTGLLEAFF. Here the CDR3 DNA reads TGTGCCAGCAGTCCGACAGGATTACTTGAAGCTTTCTTT.

The rearrangement joins TRBV28 to TRBJ1-2; 9 bases map to TRBD1. V lost 6 bases, J lost 5 bases, and 7 bases stayed unmatched. This CDR3 has 14 residues. Germline values: CDR1 MDHEN, CDR2 SYDVKM. The DNA of the CDR3 is TGTGCCAGCAGCCCTACAGGGGGCGCTTATGGCTACACCTTC. This codes for CASSPTGGAYGYTF.

The chain employs TRBV6-5 and TRBJ1-1; 7 bases are shared with TRBD1. The trim removed 5 bases at V and 0 bases at J, leaving 3 bases unmatched. The CDR3 sequence is 14 residues long. Germline CDR1 and CDR2: MNHEY and SVGAGI. Here the CDR3 DNA reads TGTGCCAGCAGTCGGGACAGTTTGAACACTGAAGCTTTCTTT. This sequence encodes CASSRDSLNTEAFF.

Concerning this clone itself: Other nucleotide sequences from this sample produce the same CDR3. The J gene is TRBJ2-3, the V gene TRBV9; 8 bases map to TRBD1. CDR1 and CDR2 (germline): SGDLS, YYNGEE. Trimming took 4 bases from V and 3 from J; bases not matched to a gene: 13. This CDR3 region has 17 residues. CDR3 nucleotides: TGTGCCAGCAGCCCAGCGGACAGGGTAAGATCAACAGATACGCAGTATTTT. This translates into CASSPADRVRSTDTQYF.

The chain joins TRBV7-7 to TRBJ2-7; TRBD2 is a possible D gene (7 bases). The ends were cut back, 7 bases at V and 3 bases at J, with 19 bases in the middle. This CDR3 region has 15 residues. Germline V gene data show CDR1 as SSHAT and CDR2 as FNYEAQ (reference sequence). DNA of the CDR3: TGTGCCAGCAACGCGTTGGGGGGGGCCCACTACGAGCAGTACTTC. This sequence encodes CASNALGGAHYEQYF.

The genes are TRBV2 and TRBJ1-2; D remains unclear. Germline V gene data show CDR1 as SNHLY and CDR2 as FYNNEI. The V end lost 7 bases, the J end lost 3 bases, and 3 bases lay between the germline ends. The CDR3 loop spans 10 amino acids. The CDR3 here is CASIDYGYTF. CDR3 DNA sequence: TGTGCCAGCATCGACTATGGCTACACCTTC.

This CDR3 reads CAWSGGYSGNTIYF. The CDR3 DNA sequence: TGTGCCTGGAGTGGTGGGTACTCTGGAAACACCATATATTTT. The chain uses TRBV30 and TRBJ1-3; D is unclear. Germline CDR1 is GTSNPN and CDR2 is SVGIG (reference sequence). V lost 1 base and J 0 bases, leaving 7 bases between the germline ends. CDR3 size: 14 residues.

The chain couples TRBV6-1 to TRBJ1-5; D possibly corresponds to TRBD1 (5 bases). V was shortened by 2 bases and J by 2 bases, with 25 bases between the two germline ends. Germline assignment: CDR1 MNHNS and CDR2 SASEGT. CDR3 size: 20 residues. In nucleotides, the CDR3 is TGTGCCAGCAGTGAATTTGGGGGTCATGGGGTTTCGTATGGCAATCAGCCCCAGCATTTT. It translates to CASSEFGGHGVSYGNQPQHF.

The V call is TRBV18, the J call TRBJ1-5; no clear D gene. This CDR3 region has 14 residues. CDR1 and CDR2 (germline): KGHSH, LQKENI. Trimming shortened V by 3 bases and J by 3 bases, and 9 bases separated the two germline ends. CDR3 in DNA: TGTGCCAGCTCACCGGAGTCGGACAATCAGCCCCAGCATTTT. Amino acids: CASSPESDNQPQHF.

This chain links TRBV7-8 with TRBJ1-5, with D possibly being TRBD1 (5 bases). The length of the CDR3 is 15 residues. From germline, CDR1 is SGHVS and CDR2 FQNEAQ. V was pared by 1 base and J by 5 bases, with 12 bases between. The CDR3 reads CASSLVWQGYQPQHF. The CDR3 DNA reads as TGTGCCAGCAGCTTAGTTTGGCAGGGCTATCAGCCCCAGCATTTT.

This clone was seen just once. V is TRBV6-4 and J is TRBJ2-3; TRBD2 aligns across 7 bases. With 0 bases clipped from V and 6 bases from J, the junction kept 6 bases outside the gene matches. The CDR3 consists of 15 residues. CDR1 and CDR2 from the germline V gene are MRHNA and SNTAGT. The CDR3 nucleotides are TGTGCCAGCAGTGACTCAAAGACTAGCATTGATACGCAGTATTTT. Its translation: CASSDSKTSIDTQYF.

The gene calls are TRBV11-2 and TRBJ1-4, with D hard to call. Between the trimmed V and J ends, which lost 5 bases and 8 bases, there was a span of 18 bases. CDR3 length: 15 amino acids. Germline V gene data show CDR1 as SGHAT and CDR2 as FQNNGV. The CDR3 bases are TGTGCCAGCAGCCCCACGGGCCGCAGCGAGGAAAAACTGTTTTTT. It encodes CASSPTGRSEEKLFF.

This rearrangement joins TRBV7-9 to TRBJ2-1; 9 bases fit TRBD1. Germline CDR1 and CDR2: SEHNR and FQNEAQ (reference sequence). The ends lost 7 bases at V and 8 bases at J; junction bases unmatched: 6. CDR3 length equals 13 residues. CDR3 nucleotide sequence: TGTGCCAGCATTGACAGGGGGGGCGATGAGCAGTTCTTC. This sequence encodes CASIDRGGDEQFF.

V gene TRBV7-3 combines with J gene TRBJ2-1; 11 nucleotides align to TRBD1. Germline-derived CDR1 and CDR2 are SGHTA and FQGTGA. The V and J ends lost 5 bases and 9 bases, in that order; junction bases with no gene match: 9. The CDR3 runs to 15 residues. The CDR3 DNA reads TGTGCCAGCAGCATAAAGGGACAGGGGGGCACTGAGCAGTTCTTC. Translation: CASSIKGQGGTEQFF.

This sequence joins TRBV7-9 and TRBJ1-2; a weak D match, TRBD1 (5 bases). Germline V CDR1 and CDR2: SEHNR, FQNEAQ (reference sequence). CDR3 length equals 12 residues. V was pared by 3 bases and J by 6 bases, with 8 bases between. The CDR3 region is CASSFMTDGYTF. DNA for the CDR3: TGTGCCAGCAGCTTTATGACAGATGGCTACACCTTC.

The rearrangement uses TRBV30 and TRBJ1-1, with 8 bases identical to TRBD1. Germline CDR1 is GTSNPN and CDR2 is SVGIG (reference sequence). The CDR3 loop spans 14 amino acids. V dropped 0 bases and J dropped 3; count of bases not matched to a gene: 3. The DNA of the CDR3 is TGTGCCTGGAGTGTAACGACAGGGGACACTGAAGCTTTCTTT. This sequence encodes CAWSVTTGDTEAFF.